The 11 T cell receptor beta chains below were found in one sample sequenced in a study of blood T cell repertoires in COVID-19. Repertoires were generated with immunoSEQ multiplex PCR, while TCRdb's copy carries only in-frame clones and drops some. The sample has 250,000 to 350,000 clones, roughly 89% seen once. The sequencing input was peripheral blood. These TCRs come from a man aged 25 to 40 with acute or convalescent COVID-19.

The CDR3 sequence: CASSRLGAGYTF. As DNA, the CDR3 is TGTGCCAGCAGCCGCCTAGGGGCCGGCTACACCTTC. The genes are TRBV3-1 (or the pseudogene TRBV3-2) and TRBJ1-2, with a tentative D call TRBD1 (5 bases). The CDR3 has 12 amino acids. V was pared by 4 bases and J by 8 bases, with 11 bases between. Germline loops: CDR1 LGHDT, CDR2 YNNKEL (reference sequence).

This sequence joins TRBV19 and TRBJ2-1, with 7 bases lining up with TRBD2. The junction had 11 bases not matched to a gene; V was cut back by 3 bases and J by 6 bases. Germline V lookup: CDR1 LNHDA, CDR2 SQIVND (reference sequence). The CDR3 consists of 16 residues. This CDR3 is CASSMEASGAANEQFF. The CDR3 DNA follows: TGTGCCAGTAGTATGGAGGCTAGCGGAGCAGCCAATGAGCAGTTCTTC.

The chain links TRBV15 to TRBJ2-7; D is ambiguous. The CDR3 extends over 12 amino acids. CDR1 is LNHNV, CDR2 YYDKDF, per germline (reference sequence). Trimming left V 4 bases short and J 3 bases short, with 7 bases between. CDR3 nucleotides: TGTGCCACCAGCATAAAACACTACGAGCAGTACTTC. Translation: CATSIKHYEQYF.

The genes are TRBV5-6 and TRBJ1-1; D not resolved. Trimming pared 5 bases from V and 0 bases from J, leaving 8 bases between. This CDR3 spans 13 amino acids. The germline V gene encodes CDR1 SGHDT and CDR2 YYEEEE. The CDR3 loop is CASRGLMNTEAFF. For the CDR3, the DNA is TGTGCCAGCAGGGGCCTCATGAACACTGAAGCTTTCTTT. Full variable domain (missing parts from reference TRBV5-6 and TRBJ1-1): DAGVTQSPTHLIKTRGQQVTLRCSPKSGHDTVSWYQQALGQGPQFIFQYYEEEERQRGNFPDRFSGHQFPNYSSELNVNALLLGDSALYLCASRGLMNTEAFFGQGTRLTVV.

The chain is built from TRBV21-1 and TRBJ2-1; TRBD2 was called by the table and not checked on the DNA. TRBV21-1 is recorded as a pseudogene. CDR3 size: 17 residues. CDR3 nucleotides: TGTGCCAGCAGCTCTCCCCCGGGGGGCAGTTTCGACAATGAGCAGTTCTTC. The encoded protein is CASSSPPGGSFDNEQFF.

This chain uses TRBV9 with TRBJ2-3, with D possibly matching TRBD2 (5 bases). V was shortened by 4 bases and J by 6 bases, with 12 bases between the two germline ends. The germline gives CDR1 SGDLS, CDR2 YYNGEE. This CDR3 has 13 amino acids. The CDR3 sequence is CASSKPGVDTQYF. In nucleotides, the CDR3 is TGTGCCAGCAGCAAACCCGGGGTGGATACGCAGTATTTT.

The chain carries TRBV27 and TRBJ2-1; 15 bases agree with TRBD2. The V segment lost 6 bases and the J segment 8 bases; nucleotides outside the gene matches: 8. CDR1 MNHEY and CDR2 SMNVEV come from the germline V gene (reference sequence). This CDR3 is built from 16 residues. The CDR3: CASSSPGLAGGDEQFF. CDR3 bases: TGTGCCAGCAGCTCCCCGGGACTAGCGGGAGGTGATGAGCAGTTCTTC.

V usage is TRBV7-2 and J usage is TRBJ2-2; TRBD2 matches 11 bases. CDR3 length equals 17 residues. J was trimmed by 4 bases and V by 5 bases; bases with no gene match: 9. Germline V gene sequence: CDR1 SGHTA, CDR2 FQGNSA. DNA for the CDR3: TGTGCCAGCAGCCGCAAAACACTAGCGGGAGTCACCGGGGAGCTGTTTTTT. Protein sequence: CASSRKTLAGVTGELFF.

The V call is TRBV28, the J call TRBJ1-4; possible D gene TRBD1, 5 bases. CDR3 length equals 15 residues. Germline lookup yields CDR1 MDHEN and CDR2 SYDVKM. The V gene lost 8 bases and the J gene lost 7 bases, with 20 bases spanning the gap. As DNA, the CDR3 is TGTGCCAGCCGAGGGACTCCCTTCCTGGGTGAAAAACTGTTTTTT. This gives the protein CASRGTPFLGEKLFF.

The chain employs TRBV7-9 and TRBJ2-7; D is possibly TRBD2 (6 bases). The CDR3 totals 15 residues. Germline values: CDR1 SEHNR, CDR2 FQNEAQ (reference sequence). The V gene lost 1 base and the J gene lost 2 bases, with 12 bases spanning the gap. The DNA for the CDR3 is TGTGCCAGCAGCTTAGAAATAGCGGCCCCCTACGAGCAGTACTTC. It codes for CASSLEIAAPYEQYF.

The count of this clone is one. The chain carries TRBV5-1 and TRBJ1-2, with 9 bases lining up with TRBD1. V dropped 4 bases and J dropped 5; count of bases not matched to a gene: 9. Per the germline V gene, CDR1 is SGHRS and CDR2 is YFSETQ. This CDR3 is built from 15 residues. The CDR3 region is CASSPQTGGRYGYTF. CDR3 nucleotide sequence: TGCGCCAGCAGCCCCCAGACAGGGGGACGATATGGCTACACCTTC. Together with reference TRBV5-1 and TRBJ1-2, the CDR3 gives the full variable domain: KAGVTQTPRYLIKTRGQQVTLSCSPISGHRSVSWYQQTPGQGLQFLFEYFSETQRNKGNFPGRFSGRQFSNSRSEMNVSTLELGDSALYLCASSPQTGGRYGYTFGSGTRLTVV.